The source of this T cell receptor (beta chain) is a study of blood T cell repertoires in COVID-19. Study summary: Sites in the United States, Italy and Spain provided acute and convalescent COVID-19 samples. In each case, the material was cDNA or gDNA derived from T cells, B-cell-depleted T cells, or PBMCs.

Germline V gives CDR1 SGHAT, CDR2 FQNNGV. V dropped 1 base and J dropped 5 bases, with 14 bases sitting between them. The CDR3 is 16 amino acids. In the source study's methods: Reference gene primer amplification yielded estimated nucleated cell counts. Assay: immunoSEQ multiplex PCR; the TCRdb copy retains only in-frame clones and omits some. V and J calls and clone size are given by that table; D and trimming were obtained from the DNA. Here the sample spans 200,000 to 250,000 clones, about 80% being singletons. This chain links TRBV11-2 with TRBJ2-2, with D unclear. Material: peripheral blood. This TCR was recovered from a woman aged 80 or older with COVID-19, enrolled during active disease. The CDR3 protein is CASSLVGFGQTGELFF. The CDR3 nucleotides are TGTGCCAGCAGCTTAGTAGGTTTTGGGCAGACCGGGGAGCTGTTTTTT.